The rows below give T cell receptor beta chains drawn from one sample of a study of patients and donors after allogeneic stem cell transplantation. Using its own MiXCR run on the RT-PCR reads, TCRdb lists one record per CDR3 protein. The sample shows fewer than 75,000 distinct CDR3 sequences, about 14% of them seen only once. The sample comprised blood, either unsorted or a sorted T cell fraction (not recorded which). These receptors originate from a human donor who was either an allogeneic HSCT recipient or a stem cell or donor lymphocyte infusion donor (not recorded which). It is not recorded whose cells these are; they may come from a transplant donor. CDR3s include the opening cysteine and the closing phenylalanine or tryptophan. A D gene is named only where the DNA matches it firmly. Expanded clones get a size class; other rows say once, few or many, or leave the size out.

j_call clone_size d_call v_call cdr3_nt cdr3_aa
TRBJ2-7 few NA TRBV3-1 TGTGCCAGCAGCCAAGTGAAGGGGGGAGGGGTAGCCTACGAGCAGTACTTC CASSQVKGGGVAYEQYF
TRBJ1-5 many NA TRBV10-3 TGTGCCATCAGTGAGTCGAACCGGGATAGCAATCAGCCCCAGCATTTT CAISESNRDSNQPQHF
TRBJ2-7 NA NA TRBV15 TGTGCCACCAGCAGGACTAGTACGTACGGAGAGCAGTACTTC CATSRTSTYGEQYF
TRBJ2-1 NA TRBD1 TRBV9 TGTGCCAGCAGCATACAGGGGGATGAGCAGTTCTTC CASSIQGDEQFF
TRBJ2-1 many NA TRBV24-1 TGTGCCACCAGCGACGAGAACTACAATGAGCAGTTCTTC CATSDENYNEQFF
TRBJ2-2 few NA TRBV5-1 TGCGCCAGCAGCTTGAGCTCGTACACCGGGGAGCTGTTTTTT CASSLSSYTGELFF
TRBJ1-5 many NA TRBV12-3/TRBV12-4 TGTGCCAGCAGTTTAAATGGGCAGGACCTACTCAATCAGCCCCAGCATTTT CASSLNGQDLLNQPQHF
TRBJ2-7 NA NA TRBV7-9 TGTGCCAGCAGCTCCGAATCGGACGAGCAGTACTTC CASSSESDEQYF
TRBJ1-3 many TRBD1 TRBV6-6 TGTGCCAGCAGTTACTTGGACAGGGGGCCGTCTGGAAACACCATATATTTT CASSYLDRGPSGNTIYF
TRBJ1-5 many TRBD1 TRBV5-1 TGCGCCAGCAGCTCGGGGACAGATAGCAATCAGCCCCAGCATTTT CASSSGTDSNQPQHF
TRBJ1-1 many NA TRBV12-3/TRBV12-4 TGTGCCAGCAGCATGTCAGGATCGACTGAAGCTTTCTTT CASSMSGSTEAFF
TRBJ2-7 few TRBD1 TRBV3-1 TGTGCCAGCAGCCAAGTAGGACAGGGGACCTACGAGCAGTACTTC CASSQVGQGTYEQYF
TRBJ1-4 NA NA TRBV6-2/TRBV6-3 TGTGCCAGCAGAAGCCCCGCCCGGGTTCTGGAAAAACTGTTTTTT CASRSPARVLEKLFF
TRBJ2-2 NA NA TRBV9 TGTGCCAGCAGCGTAGCGGGAGCCCAGGGCACCGGGGAGCTGTTTTTT CASSVAGAQGTGELFF
TRBJ2-1 NA NA TRBV6-5 TGTGCCAGCAGTTCCTCTGGCTCCTACAATGAGCAGTTCTTC CASSSSGSYNEQFF
TRBJ2-1 many TRBD2 TRBV24-1 TGTGCCACCAGTGATTGGGGAGTGACTAGCGGGAACACTAACAATGAGCAGTTCTTC CATSDWGVTSGNTNNEQFF
TRBJ2-3 NA NA TRBV7-8 TGTGCCAGCAGCTTAGCTGGGGGAGTAACAGATACGCAGTATTTT CASSLAGGVTDTQYF
TRBJ1-2 NA TRBD1 TRBV2 TGTGCCAGCAGCGGACAGGGCTATGGCTACACCTTC CASSGQGYGYTF
TRBJ2-5 many TRBD1 TRBV24-1 TGTGCCACCAGTGATTCGAACAGGGGTTACCAAGAGACCCAGTACTTC CATSDSNRGYQETQYF
TRBJ1-3 many NA TRBV7-8 TGTGCCAGCAGCTTAGAGACGGCCGTCTCTGGAAACACCATATATTTT CASSLETAVSGNTIYF
TRBJ1-5 many TRBD1 TRBV20-1 TGCAGTGCTACCTACAGGGGGGATAGCAATCAGCCCCAGCATTTT CSATYRGDSNQPQHF
TRBJ2-1 few NA TRBV13 TGTGCCAGCAGCTTGGGCTACATAGAATCCAATGAGCAGTTCTTC CASSLGYIESNEQFF